This TCR beta chain comes out of a study of blood T cell repertoires in COVID-19. On the study more broadly: In each case, the material was cDNA or gDNA derived from T cells, B-cell-depleted T cells, or PBMCs.

Libraries were prepared by immunoSEQ multiplex PCR; TCRdb keeps only in-frame clonotypes and omits some of them. The table lists 350,000 to 450,000 clones, 75% to 90% of them singletons. The ends were cut back, 2 bases at V and 4 bases at J, with 12 bases in the middle. This CDR3 is built from 14 residues. The V gene's germline CDR1 is SGHRS and CDR2 YFSETQ. Seattle enrolled patients during active infection and tracked them longitudinally. The rearrangement links TRBV5-1 to TRBJ1-1; tentatively, D is TRBD1 (6 bases). The sample consisted of peripheral blood. This TCR was recovered from a woman aged 60 to 75 with COVID-19, enrolled during active disease. Written as DNA, the CDR3 is TGCGCCAGCAGCTTATCACAGGGTGGCACTGAAGCTTTCTTT. Protein: CASSLSQGGTEAFF. The variable domain in full, with the rest retrieved from reference TRBV5-1 and TRBJ1-1, is KAGVTQTPRYLIKTRGQQVTLSCSPISGHRSVSWYQQTPGQGLQFLFEYFSETQRNKGNFPGRFSGRQFSNSRSEMNVSTLELGDSALYLCASSLSQGGTEAFFGQGTRLTVV.